The 27 T cell receptor beta chains in this list originate from one sample, sequenced in a study of T cell changes during pregnancy in multiple sclerosis. The data were produced by immunoSEQ multiplex PCR, yet TCRdb's version contains in-frame clones alone and is incomplete. This sample carries around 130,000 clones, about 95% of them seen once, and the ten largest clones take approximately 0.45%. This specimen was peripheral blood, taken after pregnancy. All receptors come from a female donor with multiple sclerosis, enrolled in a pregnancy study.

The chain has TRBV7-9 and TRBJ1-2; 7 bases match TRBD1. The junction had 9 bases not matched to a gene; V was cut back by 6 bases and J by 8 bases. The CDR3 runs 13 residues. Per germline, CDR1 SEHNR and CDR2 FQNEAQ (reference sequence). CDR3 DNA: TGTGCCAGCAGGCCCGGGACAGCTGGCGGCTACACCTTC. It is translated as CASRPGTAGGYTF.

This chain links TRBV21-1 with TRBJ1-5; the table calls TRBD1, which could not be checked here. TRBV21-1 is a pseudogene segment. This CDR3 is 17 amino acids long. CDR3: CASSKSRDRGTNQPQHF. The CDR3 nucleotides read TGTGCCAGCAGCAAAAGCCGGGACAGGGGGACGAATCAGCCCCAGCATTTT.

The chain carries TRBV18 and TRBJ2-1; possible D gene TRBD2, 6 bases. V lost 4 bases and J lost 9, with 16 bases in between. The CDR3 sequence is 14 residues long. Germline CDR1 is KGHSH and CDR2 is LQKENI. The CDR3 nucleotides are TGTGCCAGCTCACTCAATGACTGGAGGGGTGAGCAGTTCTTC. Its translation: CASSLNDWRGEQFF.

The rearrangement joins TRBV4-1 to TRBJ2-1, with D perhaps matching TRBD2 (5 bases). The germline V and J ends were trimmed by 1 base and 6 bases, with 10 bases remaining between them. Germline CDR1 and CDR2: MGHRA and YSYEKL. The CDR3 extends over 14 amino acids. CDR3 DNA: TGCGCCAGCAGCCAAGGCCAGCGGCCCAATGAGCAGTTCTTC. This gives the protein CASSQGQRPNEQFF.

The chain uses TRBV27 and TRBJ1-5; maybe TRBD1 (6 bases). This CDR3 is 16 amino acids long. The V and J ends lost 2 bases and 4 bases respectively, with 15 bases between them. Germline V gene data show CDR1 as MNHEY and CDR2 as SMNVEV (reference sequence). CDR3 in DNA: TGTGCCAGCAGTTTAAGACCCAGGGGCCCAAATCAGCCCCAGCATTTT. Residues: CASSLRPRGPNQPQHF.

The chain employs TRBV5-6 and TRBJ2-6; a possible D gene is TRBD1 (6 bases). The germline V and J ends were trimmed by 4 bases and 2 bases, with 19 bases remaining between them. The CDR3 covers 18 residues. Germline-derived CDR1 and CDR2 are SGHDT and YYEEEE. For the CDR3, the DNA is TGTGCCAGCAGCCGATCACAGGGTCCTCTTACTGGGGCCAACGTCCTGACTTTC. It yields the protein CASSRSQGPLTGANVLTF. Full variable domain (missing parts from reference TRBV5-6 and TRBJ2-6): DAGVTQSPTHLIKTRGQQVTLRCSPKSGHDTVSWYQQALGQGPQFIFQYYEEEERQRGNFPDRFSGHQFPNYSSELNVNALLLGDSALYLCASSRSQGPLTGANVLTFGAGSRLTVL.

The V gene is TRBV15, the J gene TRBJ1-2; D unclear. This CDR3 has 16 residues. Trimming took 0 bases from V and 5 from J, leaving 16 bases between them. CDR1 is LNHNV and CDR2 is YYDKDF in the germline V gene (reference sequence). The CDR3 DNA is TGTGCCACCAGCAGAGATCAGGACGGAGGAGGTTATGGCTACACCTTC. As protein: CATSRDQDGGGYGYTF.

J is TRBJ2-5 and V is TRBV5-4; D unresolved. CDR3 length equals 12 residues. CDR1 SGHNT and CDR2 YYREEE come from the germline V gene (reference sequence). Trimming removed 2 bases from V and 3 bases from J, with 5 bases in between. The CDR3 DNA sequence: TGTGCCAGCAGCTTCGAGGAAGAGACCCAGTACTTC. Translation gives CASSFEEETQYF.

In DNA, the CDR3 is TGCGCCAGCAGCCAGGACCGGGACAGCCTCTACGAGCAGTACTTC. Its protein is CASSQDRDSLYEQYF. V and J are TRBV4-1 and TRBJ2-7; 7 nucleotides agree with TRBD1. The CDR3 covers 15 residues. CDR1 and CDR2 (germline): MGHRA, YSYEKL. Germline trimming cut 3 bases from V and 3 bases from J; bases unmatched to any gene: 8.

V gene TRBV5-4 combines with J gene TRBJ2-5; weak D call: TRBD2 (6 bases). This CDR3 contains 13 residues. CDR1 and CDR2 (germline): SGHNT, YYREEE (reference sequence). Trimming cost V 7 bases and J 3 bases, with 13 bases left between them. CDR3 amino acids: CASRGGAEETQYF. CDR3 nucleotide sequence: TGTGCCAGCCGGGGCGGGGCGGAAGAGACCCAGTACTTC.

V is TRBV19 and J is TRBJ1-5; possible D gene TRBD1, 5 bases. Trimming cost V 3 bases and J 2 bases, with 14 bases left between them. The CDR3 length is 16 residues. Looked up from germline, CDR1 is LNHDA and CDR2 is SQIVND (reference sequence). The CDR3 DNA reads as TGTGCCAGTAGTATCTGGCAGGGTACGGGCAATCAGCCCCAGCATTTT. This encodes CASSIWQGTGNQPQHF.

V and J are TRBV27 and TRBJ2-3; the D is unclear. Trimming took off 6 bases at V and 0 bases at J, with 10 bases between the two ends. The CDR3 runs to 14 residues. Germline V gene lookup returns CDR1 MNHEY and CDR2 SMNVEV (reference sequence). The CDR3 DNA is TGTGCCAGCAGCTATGGGCGAAGCACAGATACGCAGTATTTT. Translating gives CASSYGRSTDTQYF.

This chain joins TRBV5-1 and TRBJ2-3; D possibly corresponds to TRBD2 (5 bases). This CDR3 spans 14 amino acids. V was trimmed by 5 bases and J by 3 bases, leaving 13 bases between them. Germline loops: CDR1 SGHRS, CDR2 YFSETQ. The CDR3 coding sequence is TGCGCCAGCAGGTACAGTCTAGCAACAGATACGCAGTATTTT. This gives the protein CASRYSLATDTQYF.

This rearrangement joins TRBV6-1 to TRBJ1-1; perhaps TRBD1 as D (5 bases). CDR1 and CDR2 (germline): MNHNS, SASEGT. The V and J ends lost 2 bases and 0 bases respectively, with 10 bases between them. The CDR3 covers 15 residues. CDR3 nucleotide sequence: TGTGCCAGCAGTGAAAACTCAGGGATGAACACTGAAGCTTTCTTT. Translated: CASSENSGMNTEAFF.

The CDR3 region is CASSNRSGISFLEQYF. In nucleotides, the CDR3 is TGTGCCAGCAGTAACAGGTCAGGGATTTCTTTTTTGGAGCAGTACTTC. The J gene is TRBJ2-7, the V gene TRBV25-1; perhaps TRBD1 as D (5 bases). Per the germline V gene, CDR1 is MGHDK and CDR2 is SYGVNS. The CDR3 contains 16 residues. The V end lost 5 bases, the J end lost 7 bases, and 24 bases lay between the germline ends.

A single count supports this clone. The genes are TRBV5-4 and TRBJ1-4; 10 bases are shared with TRBD1. V lost 1 base and J lost 4; bases outside the gene matches: 10. The CDR3 runs 18 residues. In germline, CDR1 is SGHNT, CDR2 YYREEE (reference sequence). This CDR3 is CASSLRGTGELSNEKLFF. CDR3 bases: TGTGCCAGCAGCTTGCGCGGGACAGGGGAGCTGAGTAATGAAAAACTGTTTTTT.

Regarding this clone: Distinct nucleotide sequences in the sample also encode this CDR3. The chain employs TRBV7-2 and TRBJ2-7; no definite D call. CDR1 and CDR2 (germline): SGHTA, FQGNSA. Trimming removed 5 bases from V and 0 bases from J, with 5 bases in between. The CDR3 is 12 residues long. The CDR3 reads CASSASSYEQYF. The CDR3 coding sequence is TGTGCCAGCAGCGCCAGCTCCTACGAGCAGTACTTC.

The chain has TRBV5-4 and TRBJ2-7; possible D gene TRBD2, 5 bases. V lost 4 bases and J lost 2, with 13 bases in between. The CDR3 consists of 14 residues. Germline values: CDR1 SGHNT, CDR2 YYREEE (reference sequence). The CDR3 DNA reads as TGTGCCAGCAGCCCGGGCCTAGCCCCCTACGAGCAGTACTTC. Translation: CASSPGLAPYEQYF.

The gene calls are TRBV28 and TRBJ2-1; 7 bases line up with TRBD2. This CDR3 has 14 residues. Germline V lookup: CDR1 MDHEN, CDR2 SYDVKM. V gave up 5 bases and J gave up 2 bases; unmatched junction bases: 3. This CDR3 reads CASSPTSTYNEQFF. The CDR3, as DNA: TGTGCCAGCAGTCCGACTAGCACCTACAATGAGCAGTTCTTC.

This chain connects TRBV28 to TRBJ2-7; TRBD1 is a possible D gene (5 bases). The CDR3 runs to 11 residues. In germline, CDR1 is MDHEN, CDR2 SYDVKM. The germline V and J ends were trimmed by 8 bases and 2 bases, with 7 bases remaining between them. The CDR3 DNA follows: TGTGCCAGCCAGGGAACCTACGAGCAGTACTTC. Protein sequence: CASQGTYEQYF.

This chain joins TRBV5-6 and TRBJ2-3, with D unclear. The CDR3 contains 17 residues. V was cut by 0 bases and J by 0 bases, with 14 bases left in between. CDR1 is SGHDT and CDR2 is YYEEEE in the germline V gene. The chain's CDR3 is CASSLGAFLLSTDTQYF. DNA of the CDR3: TGTGCCAGCAGCTTGGGTGCGTTCCTCTTAAGCACAGATACGCAGTATTTT.

This chain links TRBV27 with TRBJ1-5; 10 bases align to TRBD1. CDR3 size: 14 residues. The J segment lost 8 bases and the V segment lost 3 bases, leaving 4 bases of the junction unmatched. Germline values: CDR1 MNHEY, CDR2 SMNVEV (reference sequence). For the CDR3, the DNA is TGTGCCAGCAGTTTGGGACAGGGGAGGAAGCCCCAGCATTTT. This codes for CASSLGQGRKPQHF.

The chain employs TRBV27 and TRBJ2-1, with D possibly TRBD1 on 6 matching bases. Looked up from germline, CDR1 is MNHEY and CDR2 is SMNVEV (reference sequence). CDR3 length: 20 amino acids. With 5 bases removed from V and 3 bases from J, the gap between germline ends came to 29 bases. In nucleotides, the CDR3 is TGTGCCAGCAGTCCTACCCATCCGCCCCGTAGGACGGGACACTACAATGAGCAGTTCTTC. It specifies CASSPTHPPRRTGHYNEQFF.

The gene calls are TRBV5-5 and TRBJ1-1, with no clear D. Germline V lookup: CDR1 SGHKS, CDR2 YYEKEE (reference sequence). CDR3 length: 12 amino acids. V was trimmed by 4 bases and J by 4 bases, leaving 8 bases between them. The CDR3 sequence is CASSPRSTEAFF. DNA of the CDR3: TGTGCCAGCAGCCCCCGCAGCACTGAAGCTTTCTTT.

This chain connects TRBV6-5 to TRBJ2-2, with 8 bases fitting TRBD2. This CDR3 comprises 16 residues. Trimming took 0 bases from V and 5 from J; bases not matched to a gene: 5. Per the germline V gene, CDR1 is MNHEY and CDR2 is SVGAGI. This CDR3 is CASSYSREAWTGELFF. As DNA, the CDR3 is TGTGCCAGCAGTTACTCGCGGGAGGCATGGACCGGGGAGCTGTTTTTT.

This sequence joins TRBV2 and TRBJ2-2, with 8 bases lining up with TRBD2. The CDR3 loop spans 15 amino acids. Germline lookup yields CDR1 SNHLY and CDR2 FYNNEI. The ends lost 8 bases at V and 2 bases at J; junction bases unmatched: 7. This CDR3 is CASGTSLFNTGELFF. The CDR3 DNA is TGTGCCAGCGGGACTAGTCTATTTAACACCGGGGAGCTGTTTTTT.

The chain has TRBV11-1 and TRBJ2-3; 14 positions match TRBD2. The CDR3 has 17 residues. V shed 5 bases and J 6 bases; nucleotides not matched to a gene: 10. Germline values: CDR1 SGHAT, CDR2 FQDESV (reference sequence). This CDR3 is CASSPFVGTSGSDTQYF. CDR3 nucleotide sequence: TGTGCCAGCAGCCCGTTTGTTGGGACTAGCGGGAGCGATACGCAGTATTTT.